The present entry profiles one TCR beta chain with its context. As yet, its antigen is unknown. This sample is part of a study of PD-L1 blockade in urothelial cancer. V was trimmed by 0 bases and J by 5 bases, leaving 10 bases between them. Per germline, CDR1 GTSNPN and CDR2 SVGIG (reference sequence). CDR3 size: 13 residues. Time point described: peripheral blood 6 weeks after treatment start. Sequencing was performed with immunoSEQ multiplex PCR; in TCRdb, only in-frame clones are kept and a portion is missing. The sample holds 40,000 to 50,000 clones, around 82% seen once. Whole-study findings and limits: Better progression-free and overall survival followed lower pretreatment blood clonality.

The J gene is TRBJ1-1, the V gene TRBV30, with D possibly TRBD1 on 6 matching bases. This clonotype was obtained from a man aged 60 to 75 with urothelial cancer. Sample: PBMCs, taken around atezolizumab (anti-PD-L1) treatment. The CDR3 loop reads CAWSVTGSTEAFF. CDR3 in DNA: TGTGCCTGGAGTGTAACAGGGAGTACTGAAGCTTTCTTT.